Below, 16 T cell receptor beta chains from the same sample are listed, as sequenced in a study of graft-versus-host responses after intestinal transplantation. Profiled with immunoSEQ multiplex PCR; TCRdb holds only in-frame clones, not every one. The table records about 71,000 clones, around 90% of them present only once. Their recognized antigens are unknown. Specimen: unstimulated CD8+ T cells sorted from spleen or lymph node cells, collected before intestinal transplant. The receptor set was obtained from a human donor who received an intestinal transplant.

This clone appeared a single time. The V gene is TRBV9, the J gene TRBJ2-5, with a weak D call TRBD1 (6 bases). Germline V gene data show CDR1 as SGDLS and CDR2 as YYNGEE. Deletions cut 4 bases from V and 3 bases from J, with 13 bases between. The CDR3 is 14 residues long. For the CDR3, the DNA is TGTGCCAGCAGCCCCCAAGGACAGAAAGAGACCCAGTACTTC. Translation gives CASSPQGQKETQYF.

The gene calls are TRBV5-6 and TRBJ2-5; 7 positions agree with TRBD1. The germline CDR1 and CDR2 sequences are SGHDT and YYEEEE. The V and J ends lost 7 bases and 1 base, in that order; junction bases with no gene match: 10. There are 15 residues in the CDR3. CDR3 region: CASHNGGQLQETQYF. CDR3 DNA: TGTGCCAGCCACAATGGGGGACAGCTCCAAGAGACCCAGTACTTC.

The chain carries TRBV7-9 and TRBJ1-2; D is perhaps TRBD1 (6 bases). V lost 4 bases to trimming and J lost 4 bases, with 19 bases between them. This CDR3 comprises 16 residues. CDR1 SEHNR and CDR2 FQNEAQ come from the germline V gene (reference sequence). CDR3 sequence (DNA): TGTGCCAGCAGCTCAACGGACAGTCTCCAATTCTATGGCTACACCTTC. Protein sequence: CASSSTDSLQFYGYTF.

The CDR3 DNA sequence: TGCGCCAGCAGCCAAGGATGGGGCGGAGACACTGAAGCTTTCTTT. This sequence encodes CASSQGWGGDTEAFF. The chain is built from TRBV4-1 and TRBJ1-1; a weak D match, TRBD1 (5 bases). This CDR3 has 15 residues. CDR1 and CDR2 (germline): MGHRA, YSYEKL. V lost 1 base, J lost 3 bases, and 12 bases lay in between.

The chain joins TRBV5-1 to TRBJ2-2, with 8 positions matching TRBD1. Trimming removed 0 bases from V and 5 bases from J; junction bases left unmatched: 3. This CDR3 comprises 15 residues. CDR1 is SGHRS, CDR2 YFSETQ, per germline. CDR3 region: CASSLGTGRTGELFF. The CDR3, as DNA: TGCGCCAGCAGCTTGGGGACAGGGAGGACCGGGGAGCTGTTTTTT.

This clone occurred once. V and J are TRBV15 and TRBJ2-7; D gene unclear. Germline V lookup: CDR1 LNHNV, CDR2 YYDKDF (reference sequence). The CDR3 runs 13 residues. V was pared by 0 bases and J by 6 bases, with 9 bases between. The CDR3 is CATSRDQVREQYF. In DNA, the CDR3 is TGTGCCACCAGCAGAGATCAGGTCCGCGAGCAGTACTTC.

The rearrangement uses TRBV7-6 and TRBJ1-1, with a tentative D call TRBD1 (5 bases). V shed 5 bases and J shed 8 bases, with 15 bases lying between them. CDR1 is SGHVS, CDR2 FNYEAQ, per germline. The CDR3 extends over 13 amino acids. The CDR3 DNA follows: TGTGCCAGCAGCAGAACGTTGGGGGGGGAAGCTTTCTTT. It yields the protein CASSRTLGGEAFF.

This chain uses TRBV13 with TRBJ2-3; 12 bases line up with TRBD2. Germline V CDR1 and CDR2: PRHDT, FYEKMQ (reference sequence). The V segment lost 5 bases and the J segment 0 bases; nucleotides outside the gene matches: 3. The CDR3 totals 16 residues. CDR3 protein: CASSETSGGSTDTQYF. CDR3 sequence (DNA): TGTGCCAGCAGCGAAACTAGCGGGGGGAGCACAGATACGCAGTATTTT.

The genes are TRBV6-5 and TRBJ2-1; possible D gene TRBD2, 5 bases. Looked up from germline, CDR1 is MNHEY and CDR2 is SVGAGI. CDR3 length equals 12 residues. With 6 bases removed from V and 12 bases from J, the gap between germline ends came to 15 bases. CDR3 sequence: CASSYIHGVQFF. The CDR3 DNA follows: TGTGCCAGCAGCTATATACACGGGGTGCAGTTCTTC.

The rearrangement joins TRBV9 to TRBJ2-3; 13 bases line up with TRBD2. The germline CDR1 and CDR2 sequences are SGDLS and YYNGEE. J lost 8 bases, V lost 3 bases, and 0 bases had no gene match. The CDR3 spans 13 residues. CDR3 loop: CASSGTSGGTQYF. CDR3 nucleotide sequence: TGTGCCAGCAGCGGGACTAGCGGGGGTACGCAGTATTTT.

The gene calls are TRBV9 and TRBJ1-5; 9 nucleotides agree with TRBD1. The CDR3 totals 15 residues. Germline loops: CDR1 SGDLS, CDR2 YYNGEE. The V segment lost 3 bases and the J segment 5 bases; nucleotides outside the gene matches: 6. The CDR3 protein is CASSAGQGGDQPQHF. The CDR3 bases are TGTGCCAGCAGCGCGGGACAGGGTGGCGATCAGCCCCAGCATTTT.

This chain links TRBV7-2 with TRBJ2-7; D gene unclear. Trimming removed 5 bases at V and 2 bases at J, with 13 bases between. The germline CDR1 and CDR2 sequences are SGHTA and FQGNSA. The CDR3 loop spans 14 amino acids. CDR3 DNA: TGTGCCAGCAGCCCGATACATACGACCTACGAGCAGTACTTC. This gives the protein CASSPIHTTYEQYF.

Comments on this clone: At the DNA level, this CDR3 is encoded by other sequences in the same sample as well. CDR3 sequence: CASSYLDTGELFF. DNA of the CDR3: TGTGCCAGCAGTTACCTTGACACCGGGGAGCTGTTTTTT. V usage is TRBV6-5 and J usage is TRBJ2-2; no clear D. This CDR3 is 13 amino acids long. Looked up from germline, CDR1 is MNHEY and CDR2 is SVGAGI. V shed 2 bases and J shed 3 bases, with 4 bases lying between them.

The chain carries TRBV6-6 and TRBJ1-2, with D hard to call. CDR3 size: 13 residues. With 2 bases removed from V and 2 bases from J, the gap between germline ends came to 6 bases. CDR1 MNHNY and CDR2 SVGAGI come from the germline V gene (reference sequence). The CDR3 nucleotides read TGTGCCAGCAGTTACGGGCCGAACTATGGCTACACCTTC. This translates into CASSYGPNYGYTF.

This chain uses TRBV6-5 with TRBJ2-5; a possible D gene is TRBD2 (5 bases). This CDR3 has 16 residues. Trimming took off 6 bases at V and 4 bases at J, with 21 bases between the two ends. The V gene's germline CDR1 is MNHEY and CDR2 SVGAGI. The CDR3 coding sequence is TGTGCCAGCAGCTACAATCCGGGCCCACGGGGAGAGACCCAGTACTTC. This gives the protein CASSYNPGPRGETQYF.

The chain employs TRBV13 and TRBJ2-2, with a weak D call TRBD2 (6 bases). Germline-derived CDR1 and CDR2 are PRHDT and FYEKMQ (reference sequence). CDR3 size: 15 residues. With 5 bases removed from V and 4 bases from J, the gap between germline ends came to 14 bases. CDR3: CASSHDGGSTGELFF. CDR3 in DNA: TGTGCCAGCAGCCACGACGGGGGAAGCACCGGGGAGCTGTTTTTT.